This paragraph covers one T cell receptor beta chain sequence. The antigen this receptor binds is unknown. Base qualities are missing; no much larger clone stands one base away. This sample was taken from a study of cytomegalovirus exposure and HLA in healthy donors (dated by TCRdb to about 2017). Study-wide context: An earlier analysis of several hundred of the donors reported 250 to 300 Gb of sequence data and some 120 million unique TCR beta sequences from about 200 million T cells. An early release covering roughly 640 HLA-typed donors comprised about 310 gigabases of sequencing data and roughly 85 million unique TCR sequences. Of the 350 to 450 genotyped donors, about 80% fell in the genetic ancestry cluster associated with self-reported Caucasian donors. The study aimed to test whether cataloging public T cell receptors could reveal signatures of past pathogen exposure. Using immunosequencing, the study profiled T cell repertoires from some 670 subjects and related those repertoires to cytomegalovirus serostatus. A separate validation cohort of about 110 different subjects was used in addition to the approximately 700-subject first cohort. To predict cytomegalovirus infection status, the study combined high-throughput TCR immunosequencing, statistical association of individual TCRs with disease status, and machine learning. A later analysis re-analyzed previously published TCR beta repertoires from about 730 donors and added high-resolution HLA genotyping to study TCR occurrence patterns. Rather than drawing on any new phenotypic data, the later analysis identified candidate immune exposures from TCR beta sequences and the way those sequences occurred across donors. In an earlier analysis of more than 550 of the donors, high-throughput TCR beta sequencing was used to judge whether each TCR beta V gene segment behaved as functional or pseudogenic. Donor age, sex, ethnicity and CMV serostatus were collected together with the repertoire data. A later genetic analysis took genome-wide SNP genotypes for about 65% of the roughly 670 donors and used that subset as a discovery cohort. Every discovery cohort repertoire had been produced on one sequencing platform. Both class I and class II loci were covered by HLA typing, at four-digit resolution. The number of typed donors differed by locus: 629-630 for A, B, C, DRB1 and DQB1; 500 to 550 for DQA1; 600 to 610 for DPA1; and 400 to 480 for DPB1. Because of strong linkage in the cohort, roughly five DR-DQ haplotypes were treated as single units for association and clustering. Among about 370 genotyped donors of the cohort, an average of approximately 220,000 unique TCR beta nucleotide sequences was sequenced per donor, of which approximately 19% were non-productive.

Compared with germline, V lacks 7 bases and J lacks 6 bases; bases without a gene match: 15. CDR1 and CDR2 are drawn from the germline V gene (reference sequence): LNHDA, SQIVND. Taken from cysteine to phenylalanine, the CDR3 has 17 residues. Here the CDR3 DNA is all that survives: 51 bases in frame from base 1. In total, approximately 690 healthy bone marrow donors made up the cohort. At the time of sampling, all cohort members were nominally healthy, though unrecorded immune exposures were likely present. The donor tested CMV seropositive and was one of the 289 seropositive cohort members. A peripheral blood sample was collected from each donor, and TCR beta sequencing was performed on peripheral blood mononuclear cells. Genomic DNA extraction from the blood cell samples was performed with the Qiagen DNeasy Blood Extraction Kit. What the research found in general, with its limitations: Specific HLA alleles were associated with over 15,000 TCR beta sequences at a false discovery rate of 0.05 in a later analysis. The authors suggested that the approach could potentially be extended to other disease states and immunological phenotypes. In an earlier analysis of more than 500 of the donors, most TCR beta V segments appeared in productive rearrangements about 90% or about 30% of the time, broadly matching IMGT annotations. Because counts were too low, seventeen rarely observed V segments, including chromosome 9 orphons, were left out of the earlier analysis of some 600 of the donors. Correlated functional status among segregating V segments might reflect linkage disequilibrium, but an unknown experimental factor could not be ruled out. A further reported finding was that TCR beta sequences accurately predicted the HLA-A and HLA-B alleles for most subjects in the first cohort. The presence/absence analyses assumed that sequencing depth was roughly uniform across donors, and that assumption may not be true. A total of 150 or so TCR beta chains were listed by the study as associated with cytomegalovirus. Cytomegalovirus status was reported to be diagnosed by the classifier with high specificity and sensitivity in both the original and validation cohorts. HLA typing was unavailable for some donors at each locus, so association tests used only the typed subset. In a later analysis, HLA-associated TCR beta chains showed more clonal expansion and lower generation probabilities than non-associated chains that were equally common. In a later analysis, several top co-occurrence clusters were reported to appear linked to parvovirus B19, influenza, CMV and Epstein-Barr virus. An association between a missense DCLRE1C variant and V-gene and J-gene trimming of TCR beta chains was found in a later genetic analysis and replicated in an independent cohort. This cohort had only TCR beta chains sequenced, and the lack of alpha or paired-chain data limited which features could be detected. CMV serostatus was the only immune exposure information available for the cohort. A group of highly shared sequence variants was considered likely to be a technical artifact of the sequencing pipeline. In a later analysis, TCR association rates were found to vary across HLA loci, with the most associated TCRs seen for DRB1 alleles and the fewest for HLA-C alleles. In vitro tests confirmed that three of the cytomegalovirus-associated TCR beta chains recognize cytomegalovirus antigens. When HLA alleles, especially DR and DQ, strongly co-occurred, TCR associations were difficult to assign to individual alleles. Across donors, most TCR sequences were observed very rarely, whereas some public TCRs were present in many individuals. Most CMV-associated TCR beta chains appeared to be HLA-restricted in a later analysis, and the HLA associations seemed to be driven largely by CMV exposure. A later genetic analysis reported fewer N-insertions in productive TCRs among donors in an Asian-associated ancestry cluster than the approximately 700-donor mean. Because the 87-base-pair reads could not distinguish some IMGT-functional V segments, including TRBV6-2 and TRBV6-3, those segments were excluded.

The library was made by the immunoSEQ multiplex PCR assay. A mixture of 60 forward primers for TCR Vbeta segments and 13 reverse primers for TCR Jbeta segments was used in the multiplex PCR. A multiplex PCR assay on genomic DNA amplified the CDR3 region of rearranged TCR beta genes. The Illumina HiSeq System was used to sequence the amplified TCR beta libraries as 87-base-pair reads. Processing in the source paper ran as follows. A later analysis counted about 80 million unique TCR beta chains across the 640 or so repertoires, and 9.5 million to 11 million of these chains were shared by at least two donors. To remove PCR and sequencing errors, raw reads were error-corrected and collapsed into unique sequences using a nearest-neighbor algorithm that merged closely related sequences. CDR3 sequences were aligned to IMGT reference sequences to assign V, D and J gene segments. For a sequence to be retained, a match of at least six nucleotides to both a V gene segment and a J gene segment was required. Rearrangements were called productive when the CDR3 lacked stop codons and stayed in frame with V and J; all others were non-productive. CDR3 was defined according to IMGT convention as the region running from the second conserved V-encoded cysteine to the conserved J-encoded phenylalanine. The earlier analysis of some 580 of the donors excluded any sequence lacking an unambiguous match to a single V gene segment. An earlier analysis of fewer than 750 of the donors called V segments functional above 56.7% productive rearrangements and segregating when the between-donor standard deviation exceeded 5%. A statistical classification framework was built for diagnosing cytomegalovirus status from the catalog of TCR beta chain sequences. V and J gene assignment, in a later analysis, came from comparing TCR nucleotide sequences with IMGT/GENE-DB human TR gene sequences. A later analysis assigned CDR3 sequences and most-parsimonious VDJ recombination scenarios with the TCRdist pipeline. A later analysis defined each TCR beta chain by its CDR3 amino acid sequence plus V-gene family, and excluded reads lacking a unique V-gene family. A later analysis removed 500 to 650 highly shared, low-generation-probability nucleotide sequences to deal with suspected cross-contamination and a sequencing artifact. A later analysis calculated a clonal expansion index for each public chain from normalized within-repertoire ranks of inferred template counts. In a later analysis, generation probabilities were computed with a VDJ recombination model fitted to out-of-frame rearrangements, and the resulting probabilities were checked against IGoR. In a later analysis, hypergeometric tests were used to score TCR-TCR, TCR-HLA and TCR-CMV co-occurrence, with a repertoire-size bias correction applied to TCR pairs. A later analysis estimated false discovery rates by permuting HLA or CMV assignments 20 times. In a later analysis, co-occurring TCRs were grouped with DBSCAN, and TCRdist sequence similarity was added when clustering was performed within HLA-allele-positive subsets. Co-occurrence clustering excluded repertoires with fewer than 30,000 or more than 120,000 public chains, plus five with anomalous nucleotide sharing. TCRdb holds this immuneACCESS table with in-frame rearrangements only. Some clones are missing; in checked studies, unresolved V genes explain under half, and the rest has no known cause. The DNA was the basis for D and trimming; V, J and clone size are from that table. This sample comprises about 160,000 clones, 84% of them detected only once. Of the sample, under 6.5% is held by the ten largest clones.

The chain employs TRBV19 and TRBJ1-2; a stretch of 12 junction bases matches TRBD1. The origin of this receptor is a middle-aged man in good health and CMV-seropositive. Sample: PBMCs. The DNA sequence is given as TGTGCCAGTACACCCCCACTCCCGGGACAGGGGGCTAATGGCTACACCTTC. This sequence encodes CASTPPLPGQGANGYTF.